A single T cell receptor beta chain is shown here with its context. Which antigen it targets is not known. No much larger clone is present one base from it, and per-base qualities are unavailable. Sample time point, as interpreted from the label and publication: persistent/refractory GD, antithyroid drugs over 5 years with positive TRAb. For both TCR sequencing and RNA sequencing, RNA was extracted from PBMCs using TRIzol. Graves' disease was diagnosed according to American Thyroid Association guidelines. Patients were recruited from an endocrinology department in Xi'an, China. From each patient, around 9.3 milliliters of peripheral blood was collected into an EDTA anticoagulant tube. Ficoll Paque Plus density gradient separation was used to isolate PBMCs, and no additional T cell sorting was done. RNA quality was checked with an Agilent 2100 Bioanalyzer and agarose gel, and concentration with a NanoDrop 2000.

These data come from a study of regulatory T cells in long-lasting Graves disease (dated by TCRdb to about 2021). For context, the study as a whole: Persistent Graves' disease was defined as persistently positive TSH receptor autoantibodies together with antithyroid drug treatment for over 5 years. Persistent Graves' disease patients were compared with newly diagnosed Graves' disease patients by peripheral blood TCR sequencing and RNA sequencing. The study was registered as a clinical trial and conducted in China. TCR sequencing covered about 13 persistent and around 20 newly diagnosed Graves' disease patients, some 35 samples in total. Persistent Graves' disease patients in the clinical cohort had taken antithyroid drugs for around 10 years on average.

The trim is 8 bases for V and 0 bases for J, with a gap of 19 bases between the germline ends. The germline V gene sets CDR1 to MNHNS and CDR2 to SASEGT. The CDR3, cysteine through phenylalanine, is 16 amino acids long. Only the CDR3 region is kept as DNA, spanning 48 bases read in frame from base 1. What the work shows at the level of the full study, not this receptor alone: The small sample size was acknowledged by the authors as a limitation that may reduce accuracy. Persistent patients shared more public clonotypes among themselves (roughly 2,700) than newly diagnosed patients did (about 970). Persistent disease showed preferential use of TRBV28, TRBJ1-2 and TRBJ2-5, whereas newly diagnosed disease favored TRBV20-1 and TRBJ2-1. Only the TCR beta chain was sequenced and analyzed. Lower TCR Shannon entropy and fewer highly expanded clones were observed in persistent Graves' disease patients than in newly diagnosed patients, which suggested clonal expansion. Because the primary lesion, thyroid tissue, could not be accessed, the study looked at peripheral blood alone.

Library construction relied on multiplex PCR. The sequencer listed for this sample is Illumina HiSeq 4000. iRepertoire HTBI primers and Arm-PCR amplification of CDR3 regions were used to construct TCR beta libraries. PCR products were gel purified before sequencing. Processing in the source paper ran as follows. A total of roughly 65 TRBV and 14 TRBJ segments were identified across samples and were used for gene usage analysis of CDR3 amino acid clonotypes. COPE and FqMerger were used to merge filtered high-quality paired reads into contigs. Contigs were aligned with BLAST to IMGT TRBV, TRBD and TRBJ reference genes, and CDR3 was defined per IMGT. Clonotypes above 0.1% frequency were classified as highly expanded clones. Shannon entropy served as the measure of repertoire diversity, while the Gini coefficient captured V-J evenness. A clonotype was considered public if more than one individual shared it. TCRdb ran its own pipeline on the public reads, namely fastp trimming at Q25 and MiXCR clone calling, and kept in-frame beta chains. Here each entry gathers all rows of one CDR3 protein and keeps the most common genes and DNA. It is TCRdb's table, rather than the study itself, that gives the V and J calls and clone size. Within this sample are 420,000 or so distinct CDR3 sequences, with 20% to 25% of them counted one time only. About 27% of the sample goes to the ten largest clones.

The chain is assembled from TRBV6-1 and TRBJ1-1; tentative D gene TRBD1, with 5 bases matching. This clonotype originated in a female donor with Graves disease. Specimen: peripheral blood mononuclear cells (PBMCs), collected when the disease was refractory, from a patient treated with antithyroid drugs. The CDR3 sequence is CASADSVGVVNTEAFF. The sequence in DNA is TGTGCCAGCGCCGATAGCGTGGGGGTGGTGAACACTGAAGCTTTCTTT.